These T cell receptor beta chains were read from a single sample in a study of metastatic and nonmetastatic thyroid tumors. TCRdb called clones again from the PCR reads with MiXCR. The top ten clones hold roughly 12% of a sample with roughly 33,000 clones, 18% of them seen once. Sequenced: blood. The receptors were gathered from a male donor with papillary thyroid cancer or a benign thyroid nodule (not recorded which). Some clones in this sample may be carry-over from other donors' samples. CDR3s include the opening cysteine and the closing phenylalanine or tryptophan. The order of the fields is J gene, D gene, clone size, V gene, CDR3 DNA, CDR3 protein. A D gene is named only where the DNA matches it firmly. The listing skips clone size in some rows; elsewhere it reads once, few, many or a size class.

TRBJ2-1,.,.,TRBV28,TGTGCCAGCACTTGGGGGGGCTGGGGGCTCCCCTACAATGAGCAGTTCTTC,CASTWGGWGLPYNEQFF
TRBJ2-3,TRBD2,many,TRBV29-1,TGCAGCGTTGGCGGGGGGGGAGGCACAGATACGCAGTATTTT,CSVGGGGGTDTQYF
TRBJ2-5,.,many,TRBV19,TGTGCCAGTAGTATAGCGAACGGGTCCCCGGACTTC,CASSIANGSPDF
TRBJ2-1,TRBD2,many,TRBV4-3,TGCGCCAGCAGCCAATCGGGACTAGCTAAAGGTTCTGGGGAGCAGTTCTTC,CASSQSGLAKGSGEQFF
TRBJ2-1,.,many,TRBV7-9,TGTGCCAGCAGCTTAGATGGACAGCTAAATCGGAATGAGCAGTTCTTC,CASSLDGQLNRNEQFF
TRBJ2-1,TRBD1,many,TRBV20-1,TGCAGTGCTCAACCCCAGGGGACAGGGGGCGCCCGTTACAATGAGCAGTTCTTC,CSAQPQGTGGARYNEQFF
TRBJ2-3,TRBD1,.,TRBV6-1,TGTGCCAGCAGTAGACGACAGGGGCCTATAGATACGCAGTATTTT,CASSRRQGPIDTQYF
TRBJ1-6,TRBD1,medium-sized,TRBV6-1,TGTGCCAGCAGAACCCCGGGGACAGGGAAATCACCCCTCCACTTT,CASRTPGTGKSPLHF
TRBJ2-1,TRBD2,.,TRBV4-2,TGTGTCAGCATCCATACTCGAAGGACTAGCGACAACAATGAGCAGTTCTTC,CVSIHTRRTSDNNEQFF
TRBJ2-7,.,many,TRBV11-2,TGTGCCAGCAGCTTAGATTCCCCCTCCTACGAGCAGTACTTC,CASSLDSPSYEQYF
TRBJ2-1,.,many,TRBV14,TGTGCCAGCAGCCAAGACCCAGGGTTCGGCTACAATGAGCAGTTCTTC,CASSQDPGFGYNEQFF
TRBJ2-4,.,many,TRBV27,TGTGCCAGCAGACGGACCACTTTAGCCAAAAACATTCAGTACTTC,CASRRTTLAKNIQYF
TRBJ2-5,TRBD2,.,TRBV20-1,TGCAGTGCCGGACTAGCGGGAGGGTTACAAGAGACCCAGTACTTC,CSAGLAGGLQETQYF
TRBJ1-2,.,medium-sized,TRBV28,TGTGCCAGCGTCCTAGGGGGGGAGTCGGGAGGCTACACCTTC,CASVLGGESGGYTF
TRBJ1-2,.,.,TRBV12-3/TRBV12-4,TGTGCCAGGCACAGGGATCAATCTCAAGTTAACAATGGCTACACCTTC,CARHRDQSQVNNGYTF
TRBJ1-5,.,few,TRBV27,TGTGCCAGCAGCCCTTCCCGGGAACAGCCCCAGCATTTT,CASSPSREQPQHF